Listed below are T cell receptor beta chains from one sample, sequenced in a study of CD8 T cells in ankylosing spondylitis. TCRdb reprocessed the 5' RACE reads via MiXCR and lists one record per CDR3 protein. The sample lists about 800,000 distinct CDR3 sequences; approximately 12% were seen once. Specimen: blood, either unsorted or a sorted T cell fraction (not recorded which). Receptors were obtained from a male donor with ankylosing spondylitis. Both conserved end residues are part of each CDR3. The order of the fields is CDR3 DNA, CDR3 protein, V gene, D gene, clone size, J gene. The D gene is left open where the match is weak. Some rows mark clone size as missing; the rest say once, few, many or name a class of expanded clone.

TGTGCCAGCAGCTTAGCTATGATGCGGGATCAGGAGCAGTTCTTC,CASSLAMMRDQEQFF,TRBV7-2,.,many,TRBJ2-1
TGTGCCAGCAGTTCGCCCTTCCGGCGGGCACTGTACAATGAGCAGTTCTTC,CASSSPFRRALYNEQFF,TRBV28,.,.,TRBJ2-1
TGCAGCGTTGCAGCCGACATCTACCCTGGAAACACCATATATTTT,CSVAADIYPGNTIYF,TRBV29-1,.,many,TRBJ1-3
TGCAGCGTCCACGACAGGGCCGGGGGCACTGAAGCTTTCTTT,CSVHDRAGGTEAFF,TRBV29-1,TRBD1,few,TRBJ1-1
TGCGCCAGCAGCCAAGTGGACTTCTCCTACAATGAGCAGTTCTTC,CASSQVDFSYNEQFF,TRBV4-3,.,few,TRBJ2-1
TGTGCCAGCAGTCACCTCCAGACGACCAATTCACCCCTCCACTTT,CASSHLQTTNSPLHF,TRBV6-5,.,.,TRBJ1-6
TGTGCCAGCAATCGGGGACAACAAAATGAGCAGTTCTTC,CASNRGQQNEQFF,TRBV6-1,.,.,TRBJ2-1
TGCAGTGCTAGAGATCGGGGAGGAGCTTTCTTT,CSARDRGGAFF,TRBV20-1,.,.,TRBJ1-1
TGCAGTGCTGGGACTAGCGGGGCCGGTGTTGGGCAGTTCTTC,CSAGTSGAGVGQFF,TRBV20-1,TRBD2,few,TRBJ2-1
TGCAGTGCTAGAGGGCTGACAGGGGCTAATTCACCCCTCCACTTT,CSARGLTGANSPLHF,TRBV20-1,TRBD1,.,TRBJ1-6
TGCAGTGCCCCGAGCGGGGTGAACACCGGGGAGCTGTTTTTT,CSAPSGVNTGELFF,TRBV20-1,TRBD2,many,TRBJ2-2
TGTGCCAGCAGTTTAAGGGGGTCCACCTCCTACGAGCAGTACTTC,CASSLRGSTSYEQYF,TRBV28,.,few,TRBJ2-7
TGCAGTGCTAGGAAACTAGCGATTCAAGAGACCCAGTACTTC,CSARKLAIQETQYF,TRBV20-1,TRBD2,few,TRBJ2-5
TGCAGTGCATCCGGCCCCAAACCAATAGAGCAGTTCTTC,CSASGPKPIEQFF,TRBV20-1,.,few,TRBJ2-1
TGCAGTGCTAGTCCGGCTAGCGGCTACGAGCAGTACTTC,CSASPASGYEQYF,TRBV20-1,TRBD2,.,TRBJ2-7
TGCAGCGTTGGGGAGAGCGGGAGATGGCCCTACGAGCAGTACTTC,CSVGESGRWPYEQYF,TRBV29-1,TRBD2,many,TRBJ2-7
TGTGCCAGCAGCGTAATCCACACCGGGGAGCTGTTTTTT,CASSVIHTGELFF,TRBV7-2,.,.,TRBJ2-2
TGTGCCAGCAGCCAAGGTTTTTTCGGGCCGTCTAGCGGGCATTCTGGGACCCAGTACTTC,CASSQGFFGPSSGHSGTQYF,TRBV3-1,TRBD2,few,TRBJ2-5
TGTGCCAGCAGTTTAGCGGAGGGGGCGCCTGAAAAACTGTTTTTT,CASSLAEGAPEKLFF,TRBV12-3/TRBV12-4,TRBD1,many,TRBJ1-4
TGCGCCAGCAGCTTGTCTTCTAGCGGGAGTGGAGGCAATGAGCAGTTCTTC,CASSLSSSGSGGNEQFF,TRBV5-1,TRBD2,few,TRBJ2-1
TGTGCCACCCGCGGGACTAGCGGGAGCTATGAGCAGTTCTTC,CATRGTSGSYEQFF,TRBV24-1,TRBD2,few,TRBJ2-1
TGTGCCAGCAGTTTATTCCCATACGAGCAGTACTTC,CASSLFPYEQYF,TRBV12-3/TRBV12-4,.,many,TRBJ2-7
TGTGCCAGCAGTTTTTGGACAGGGGAGGGTGAGCAGTTCTTC,CASSFWTGEGEQFF,TRBV12-3/TRBV12-4,TRBD1,many,TRBJ2-1
TGCAGCGTTGTACGACCGGGTAATGAAAAACTGTTTTTT,CSVVRPGNEKLFF,TRBV29-1,.,many,TRBJ1-4
TGTGCCAGCAGCACCGCCTCCTCAGCGGGAGTGCCGTTCTTC,CASSTASSAGVPFF,TRBV9,TRBD2,few,TRBJ2-1
TGTGCCAGCACCCCCCCTCCCTGGGACAGAACGAACACCGGGGAGCTGTTTTTT,CASTPPPWDRTNTGELFF,TRBV11-1,TRBD1,.,TRBJ2-2
TGCAGTGCTAGAGATACACGGGGGACCTCGAACACCGGGGAGCTGTTTTTT,CSARDTRGTSNTGELFF,TRBV20-1,.,.,TRBJ2-2
TGTGCCATCAGTGACAGGGGAGGCGTGAACACTGAAGCTTTCTTT,CAISDRGGVNTEAFF,TRBV10-3,.,few,TRBJ1-1
TGTGCCAGCAGCCCCCCCGGGGGTGATAATTCACCCCTCCACTTT,CASSPPGGDNSPLHF,TRBV12-3/TRBV12-4,.,.,TRBJ1-6
TGTGCCAGCAGTTTAAGGCAGGGTGAAACAGATACGCAGTATTTT,CASSLRQGETDTQYF,TRBV28,.,.,TRBJ2-3
TGTGCCAGCAGCTTAGGGTCTCTAGATACGCAGTATTTT,CASSLGSLDTQYF,TRBV7-2,.,.,TRBJ2-3
TGCGCCAGCAGCTTGGGTACGACAGGGAGGGATGAAAAACTGTTTTTT,CASSLGTTGRDEKLFF,TRBV5-1,TRBD1,.,TRBJ1-4
TGTGCCAGCAGTTACTCGGGACCCCGGGAGCAGTACTTC,CASSYSGPREQYF,TRBV6-5,.,few,TRBJ2-7
TGTGCCAGCAGTTCTGCGAATACGCAGTATTTT,CASSSANTQYF,TRBV12-3/TRBV12-4,.,many,TRBJ2-3
TGTGCCAGCAGCTTGGGAGGCTACTCCTACGAGCAGTACTTC,CASSLGGYSYEQYF,TRBV5-6,.,many,TRBJ2-7
TGTGCCAGTAGTATATCCGCAGGGGGCGGCAATCAGCCCCAGCATTTT,CASSISAGGGNQPQHF,TRBV19,TRBD1,.,TRBJ1-5
TGCAGTGTTCTGTCAAGCGGGGTCGAGACCCAGTACTTC,CSVLSSGVETQYF,TRBV20-1,TRBD2,few,TRBJ2-5
TGTGCCAGTAGTACCGGGACAGAAAAACTGTTTTTT,CASSTGTEKLFF,TRBV19,.,.,TRBJ1-4
TGCGCCAGCAGCTTGACGGTCGGGGTGGTATCAGCTTTCTTT,CASSLTVGVVSAFF,TRBV5-1,.,many,TRBJ1-1
TGTGCCAGCAGCCCCTCAAGGGCTGTGCAAGAGACCCAGTACTTC,CASSPSRAVQETQYF,TRBV4-2,.,few,TRBJ2-5
TGCGCCAGCCGGGTCCGGAATAAAATGAACACTGAAGCTTTCTTT,CASRVRNKMNTEAFF,TRBV4-3,.,many,TRBJ1-1
TGCGCCAGCAGCTTGGCAGGGGGCGATACCTATGGCTACACCTTC,CASSLAGGDTYGYTF,TRBV5-1,TRBD1,few,TRBJ1-2
TGTGCCAGCAGCTTTGGTGGGGGGACCTACACCGGGGAGCTGTTTTTT,CASSFGGGTYTGELFF,TRBV7-2,.,few,TRBJ2-2
TGCAGCGTTGAGTTGGACAGGGAACAAGCTTTCTTT,CSVELDREQAFF,TRBV29-1,TRBD1,.,TRBJ1-1
TGTGCCAGTTCCGTCCGGAGGGCCATCCCCCGTGAGCAGTTCTTC,CASSVRRAIPREQFF,TRBV19,.,.,TRBJ2-1
TGCAGTGCTAGAGAGAGCCGTTACAGTTCACCCCTCCACTTT,CSARESRYSSPLHF,TRBV20-1,.,few,TRBJ1-6
TGTGCCAGCAGGTACAGGTTTGTTGGCACTGAAGCTTTCTTT,CASRYRFVGTEAFF,TRBV12-3/TRBV12-4,.,.,TRBJ1-1
TGCAGTGCCGGACTCCCTACCTACGAGCAGTACTTC,CSAGLPTYEQYF,TRBV20-1,.,.,TRBJ2-7
TGCAGTGCTAGAATGACAGACGGCCTGGGGGAGACCCAGTACTTC,CSARMTDGLGETQYF,TRBV20-1,.,few,TRBJ2-5
TGTGCCAGCAGCGCCATGGGGGGGATAATGAACACTGAAGCTTTCTTT,CASSAMGGIMNTEAFF,TRBV28,.,.,TRBJ1-1
TGTGCCAGCAGCCAAGATTGGCAGGGATACACCGGGGAGCTGTTTTTT,CASSQDWQGYTGELFF,TRBV4-2,.,few,TRBJ2-2
TGTGCCAGCGGCAGCGGGCGAGTCAAAAGGGATACGCAGTATTTT,CASGSGRVKRDTQYF,TRBV13,.,.,TRBJ2-3
TGCAGTGCCCTCAGATTGACAGGGCAGTTCTTC,CSALRLTGQFF,TRBV20-1,.,few,TRBJ2-1
TGCGCCAGCAGCCAAGAGCCGGGGAGTGAGCAGTTCTTC,CASSQEPGSEQFF,TRBV4-3,.,few,TRBJ2-1
TGCAGTGCTAGAGATAGCTCAGGAAGCACAGATACGCAGTATTTT,CSARDSSGSTDTQYF,TRBV20-1,.,many,TRBJ2-3
TGTGCCAGCAGCCCGGGACTAGCGGGAATTGAGCAGTTCTTC,CASSPGLAGIEQFF,TRBV7-2,TRBD2,few,TRBJ2-1
TGTGCCAGCAGCTTAGCCCTGGAGGGGGAGACCCAGTACTTC,CASSLALEGETQYF,TRBV7-2,.,.,TRBJ2-5